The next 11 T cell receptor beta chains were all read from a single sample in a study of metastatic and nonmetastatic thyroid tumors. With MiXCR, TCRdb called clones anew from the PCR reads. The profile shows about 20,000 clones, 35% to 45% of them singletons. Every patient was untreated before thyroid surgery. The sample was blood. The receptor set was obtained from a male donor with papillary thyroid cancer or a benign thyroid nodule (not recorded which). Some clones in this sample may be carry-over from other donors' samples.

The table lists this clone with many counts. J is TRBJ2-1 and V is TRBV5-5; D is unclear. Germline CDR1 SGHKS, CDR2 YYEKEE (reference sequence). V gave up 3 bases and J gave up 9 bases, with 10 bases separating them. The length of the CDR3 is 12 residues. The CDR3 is CASSYPVTEQFF. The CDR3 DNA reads TGTGCCAGCAGCTACCCGGTAACTGAGCAGTTCTTC. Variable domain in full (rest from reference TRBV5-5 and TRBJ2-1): DAGVTQSPTHLIKTRGQQVTLRCSPISGHKSVSWYQQVLGQGPQFIFQYYEKEERGRGNFPDRFSARQFPNYSSELNVNALLLGDSALYLCASSYPVTEQFFGPGTRLTVL.

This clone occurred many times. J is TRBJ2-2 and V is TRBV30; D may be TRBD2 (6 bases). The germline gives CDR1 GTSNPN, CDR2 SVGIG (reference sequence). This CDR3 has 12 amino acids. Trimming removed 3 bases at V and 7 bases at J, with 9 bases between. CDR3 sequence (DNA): TGTGCCTGGAGGACTAGTTTCGGGGAGCTGTTTTTT. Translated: CAWRTSFGELFF.

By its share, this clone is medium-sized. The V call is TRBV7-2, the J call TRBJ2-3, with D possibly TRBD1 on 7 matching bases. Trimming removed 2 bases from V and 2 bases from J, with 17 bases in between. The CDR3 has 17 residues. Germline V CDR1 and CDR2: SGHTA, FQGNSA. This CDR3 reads CASSLRGGDRFTDTQYF. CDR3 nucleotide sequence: TGTGCCAGCAGCTTAAGGGGCGGGGACAGATTCACAGATACGCAGTATTTT.

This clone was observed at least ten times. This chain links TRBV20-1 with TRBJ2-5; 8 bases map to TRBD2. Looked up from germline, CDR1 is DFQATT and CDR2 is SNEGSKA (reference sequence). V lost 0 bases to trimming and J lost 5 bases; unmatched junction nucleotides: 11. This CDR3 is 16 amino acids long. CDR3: CSARDLFPGRGETQYF. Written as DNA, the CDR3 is TGCAGTGCTAGAGATCTTTTTCCCGGGAGGGGGGAGACCCAGTACTTC.

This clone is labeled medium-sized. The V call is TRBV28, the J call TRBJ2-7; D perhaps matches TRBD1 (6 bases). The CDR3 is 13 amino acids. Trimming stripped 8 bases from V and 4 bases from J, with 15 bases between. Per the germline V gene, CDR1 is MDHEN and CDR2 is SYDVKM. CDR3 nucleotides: TGTGCCAGCCAGCTTTCAGGGGTTTACGAGCAGTACTTC. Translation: CASQLSGVYEQYF. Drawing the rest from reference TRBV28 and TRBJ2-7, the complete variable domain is DVKVTQSSRYLVKRTGEKVFLECVQDMDHENMFWYRQDPGLGLRLIYFSYDVKMKEKGDIPEGYSVSREKKERFSLILESASTNQTSMYLCASQLSGVYEQYFGPGTRLTVT.

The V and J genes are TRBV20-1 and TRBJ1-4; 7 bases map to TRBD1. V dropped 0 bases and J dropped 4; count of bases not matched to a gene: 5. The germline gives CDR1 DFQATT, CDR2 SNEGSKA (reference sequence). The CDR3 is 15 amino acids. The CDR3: CSARDGGTVNEKLFF. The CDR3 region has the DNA TGCAGTGCTAGAGATGGTGGGACAGTTAATGAAAAACTGTTTTTT.

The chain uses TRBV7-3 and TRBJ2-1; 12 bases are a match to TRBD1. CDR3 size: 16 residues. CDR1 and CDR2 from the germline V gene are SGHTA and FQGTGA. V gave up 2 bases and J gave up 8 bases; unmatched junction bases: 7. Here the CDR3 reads CASSLHGTGGWDEQFF. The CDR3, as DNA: TGTGCCAGCAGCTTACACGGGACAGGGGGCTGGGATGAGCAGTTCTTC.

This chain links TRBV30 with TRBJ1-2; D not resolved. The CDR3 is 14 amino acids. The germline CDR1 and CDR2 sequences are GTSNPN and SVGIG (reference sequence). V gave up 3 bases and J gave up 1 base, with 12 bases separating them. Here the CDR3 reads CAWRIARVNYGYTF. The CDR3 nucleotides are TGTGCCTGGAGGATCGCGAGAGTTAACTATGGCTACACCTTC. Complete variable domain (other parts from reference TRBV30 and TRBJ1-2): SQTIHQWPATLVQPVGSPLSLECTVEGTSNPNLYWYRQAAGRGLQLLFYSVGIGQISSEVPQNLSASRPQDRQFILSSKKLLLSDSGFYLCAWRIARVNYGYTFGSGTRLTVV.

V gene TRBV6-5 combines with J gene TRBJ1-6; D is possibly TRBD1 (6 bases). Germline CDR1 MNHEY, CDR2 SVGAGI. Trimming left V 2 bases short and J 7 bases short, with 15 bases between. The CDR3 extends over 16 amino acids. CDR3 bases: TGTGCCAGCAGTTACACTCCGGGACAACTAAATTCACCCCTCCACTTT. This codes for CASSYTPGQLNSPLHF.

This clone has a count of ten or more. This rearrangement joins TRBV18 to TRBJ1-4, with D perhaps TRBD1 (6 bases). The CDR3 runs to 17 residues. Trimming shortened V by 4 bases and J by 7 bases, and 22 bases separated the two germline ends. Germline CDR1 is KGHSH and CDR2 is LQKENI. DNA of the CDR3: TGTGCCAGCTCACAAGTCCCGGGACATGGGTCGGGTGAAAAACTGTTTTTT. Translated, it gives CASSQVPGHGSGEKLFF.

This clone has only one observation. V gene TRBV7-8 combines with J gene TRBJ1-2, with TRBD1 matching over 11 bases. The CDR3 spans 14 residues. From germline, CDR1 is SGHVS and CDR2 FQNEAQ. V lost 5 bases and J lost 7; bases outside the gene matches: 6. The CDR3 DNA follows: TGTGCCAGCAGCCCAGGACAGGGGGCCATTGGCTACACCTTC. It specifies CASSPGQGAIGYTF.